This is a list of T cell receptor beta chains from one sample in a study of blood T cell repertoires in COVID-19. The protocol was immunoSEQ multiplex PCR, while the TCRdb copy is restricted to in-frame clones and leaves out a portion. The sample consists of 200,000 to 300,000 clones, more than 80% of them appearing once. Sequenced: peripheral blood. The receptors here all came from a woman between 40 and 55 years old with acute or convalescent COVID-19. CDR3s include the opening cysteine and the closing phenylalanine or tryptophan. D genes are given only for firm matches. Rows give clone size only sometimes, using once, few, many, or a class for an expanded clone.

v_gene	d_gene	abundance	j_gene	CDR3aa	CDR3nt
TRBV7-2	NA	once	TRBJ2-5	CASSLNGGRETQYF	TGTGCCAGCAGCCTCAACGGGGGGCGGGAGACCCAGTACTTC
TRBV7-3	NA	NA	TRBJ2-1	CASSSQGNEQFF	TGTGCCAGCAGCTCACAGGGAAATGAGCAGTTCTTC
TRBV29-1	NA	NA	TRBJ1-1	CSVEVLTEAFF	TGCAGCGTTGAAGTTCTCACTGAAGCTTTCTTT
TRBV10-1	NA	few	TRBJ1-2	CASMRRGYGYTF	TGCGCCAGCATGAGAAGGGGCTATGGCTACACCTTC
TRBV11-2	TRBD2	NA	TRBJ2-5	CASSYRAGGNPQETQYF	TGTGCCAGCAGCTACAGGGCGGGGGGCAACCCCCAAGAGACCCAGTACTTC
TRBV6-5	TRBD1	NA	TRBJ2-1	CASMPGQGINEQFF	TGTGCCAGCATGCCGGGACAGGGGATTAATGAGCAGTTCTTC
TRBV20-1	NA	once	TRBJ1-2	CSASMYSRVCTF	TGCAGTGCTAGTATGTACAGCCGCGTTTGCACCTTC
TRBV4-1	NA	NA	TRBJ1-4	CASSQAGYNEKLFF	TGCGCCAGCAGCCAAGCGGGATATAATGAAAAACTGTTTTTT
TRBV18	TRBD1	NA	TRBJ1-4	CASSPRGTGNEKLFF	TGTGCCAGCTCACCGAGAGGGACAGGGAATGAAAAACTGTTTTTT
TRBV6-1	TRBD2	NA	TRBJ2-1	CASSGTSGGAHYNEQFF	TGTGCCAGCAGTGGGACTAGCGGGGGGGCCCACTACAATGAGCAGTTCTTC
TRBV7-2	NA	NA	TRBJ1-4	CASSLSWGTTNEKLFF	TGTGCCAGCAGCTTAAGCTGGGGCACAACTAATGAAAAACTGTTTTTT
TRBV7-2	TRBD1	NA	TRBJ1-4	CASSSGQGAREKLFF	TGTGCCAGCAGCTCCGGACAGGGGGCTAGAGAAAAACTGTTTTTT
TRBV5-1	NA	once	TRBJ1-2	CASSVGGAEEGYTF	TGCGCCAGCAGCGTAGGGGGGGCCGAGGAGGGCTACACCTTC
TRBV11-2	NA	once	TRBJ2-3	CASSPVVWDTSTDTQYF	TGTGCCAGCAGCCCCGTTGTTTGGGACACCAGCACAGATACGCAGTATTTT
TRBV6-5	TRBD2	NA	TRBJ2-3	CASSPGGAADTQYF	TGTGCCAGCAGTCCCGGGGGGGCGGCAGATACGCAGTATTTT
TRBV30	NA	NA	TRBJ1-3	CAWSEPRNTIYF	TGTGCCTGGAGTGAACCGCGCAACACCATATATTTT
TRBV29-1	TRBD1	NA	TRBJ1-2	CSVERQGRDGYTF	TGCAGCGTGGAGAGACAGGGTAGGGATGGCTACACCTTC
TRBV25-1	NA	NA	TRBJ2-3	CASKMGATDTQYF	TGTGCCAGCAAGATGGGGGCCACAGATACGCAGTATTTT
TRBV19	TRBD1	NA	TRBJ1-2	CASSIGGDRGRPLYGYTF	TGTGCCAGTAGTATAGGTGGGGACAGGGGACGTCCTCTCTATGGCTACACCTTC
TRBV19	NA	NA	TRBJ1-5	CASSIATGFYSNQPQHF	TGTGCCAGTAGTATAGCGACAGGTTTTTATAGCAATCAGCCCCAGCATTTT
TRBV27	NA	once	TRBJ2-5	CASHPSGNIETQYF	TGTGCCAGCCACCCCTCCGGGAATATAGAGACCCAGTACTTC
TRBV30	NA	NA	TRBJ2-5	CAWSVQVGKTQYF	TGTGCCTGGAGTGTACAGGTCGGAAAGACCCAGTACTTC
TRBV7-9	TRBD2	NA	TRBJ2-1	CASSSGGIYNEQFF	TGTGCCAGCAGCTCCGGGGGGATTTACAATGAGCAGTTCTTC
TRBV4-2	TRBD1	NA	TRBJ1-1	CASSQQTGGWSSGTEAFF	TGTGCCAGCAGCCAGCAGACAGGGGGTTGGTCCTCGGGGACTGAAGCTTTCTTT
TRBV3-1/TRBV3-2	NA	NA	TRBJ1-1	CASRPTGGPTEAFF	TGTGCCAGCAGACCCACGGGGGGGCCCACTGAAGCTTTCTTT
TRBV30	NA	NA	TRBJ2-3	CAWEAGSDSDTQYF	TGTGCCTGGGAGGCGGGGTCCGATTCAGATACGCAGTATTTT
TRBV19	NA	NA	TRBJ1-4	CASSTSRGPNEKLFF	TGTGCCAGTAGTACCTCTAGGGGCCCAAATGAAAAACTGTTTTTT
TRBV12-3/TRBV12-4	NA	NA	TRBJ1-2	CASSLGLNYGYTF	TGTGCCAGCAGTTTAGGGCTGAACTATGGCTACACCTTC
TRBV9	TRBD2	NA	TRBJ2-2	CASSGFSGDFNTGELFF	TGTGCCAGCAGCGGCTTTAGCGGGGACTTTAACACCGGGGAGCTGTTTTTT
TRBV5-8	TRBD2	NA	TRBJ2-1	CASSPWAGGLNEQFF	TGTGCCAGCAGCCCCTGGGCGGGGGGTCTTAATGAGCAGTTCTTC
TRBV7-9	NA	NA	TRBJ2-1	CASSLRRQSTGSYNEQFF	TGTGCCAGCAGCCTACGAAGACAGTCAACAGGCTCCTACAATGAGCAGTTCTTC
TRBV6-1	NA	once	TRBJ1-2	CASRVSQGRNGYTF	TGTGCCAGCAGGGTATCACAGGGAAGGAATGGCTACACCTTC
TRBV5-1	TRBD1	NA	TRBJ1-4	CASSYGQGDNEKLFF	TGCGCCAGCAGTTATGGACAGGGCGATAATGAAAAACTGTTTTTT
TRBV6-5	NA	NA	TRBJ2-5	CASSRDYQETQYF	TGTGCCAGCAGTCGGGACTACCAAGAGACCCAGTACTTC
TRBV13	NA	NA	TRBJ1-4	CASSSSFRGSRVEKLFF	TGTGCCAGCAGCTCCTCCTTTCGAGGGAGTAGAGTTGAAAAACTGTTTTTT
TRBV5-1	TRBD1	NA	TRBJ2-2	CASSLNTGTGANTGELFF	TGCGCCAGCAGCTTGAACACCGGGACAGGGGCGAACACCGGGGAGCTGTTTTTT
TRBV6-1	NA	once	TRBJ1-2	CASSEATPAGGYTF	TGTGCCAGCAGTGAAGCGACCCCCGCGGGGGGCTACACCTTC
TRBV13	TRBD1	NA	TRBJ1-5	CASSSGQGGQPQHF	TGTGCCAGCAGCTCCGGACAGGGCGGACAGCCCCAGCATTTT
TRBV6-5	TRBD1	NA	TRBJ1-2	CASSPGTAGGYTF	TGTGCCAGCAGCCCCGGGACAGCGGGTGGCTACACCTTC
TRBV4-1	NA	NA	TRBJ1-3	CASSHWAGLIAGNTIYF	TGCGCCAGCAGCCATTGGGCAGGGCTGATTGCTGGAAACACCATATATTTT
TRBV18	TRBD1	NA	TRBJ1-5	CASSPPGQGGSQPQHF	TGTGCCAGCTCACCACCGGGACAGGGGGGGAGTCAGCCCCAGCATTTT
TRBV14	TRBD1	NA	TRBJ1-2	CASSHLDRDYGYTF	TGTGCCAGCAGCCACCTGGACAGGGACTATGGCTACACCTTC
TRBV19	NA	NA	TRBJ1-6	CASSIDQETPLHF	TGTGCCAGTAGTATAGATCAAGAGACACCCCTCCACTTT
TRBV18	TRBD1	NA	TRBJ1-2	CASSPSDRVNGYTF	TGTGCCAGCTCACCAAGCGACAGGGTTAATGGCTACACCTTC
TRBV20-1	TRBD1	NA	TRBJ1-2	CRGLGGEGYTF	TGCAGGGGTCTAGGGGGCGAAGGCTACACCTTC
TRBV5-1	TRBD1	few	TRBJ1-3	CASSLATGTGSGNTIYF	TGCGCCAGCAGCTTGGCGACAGGGACAGGATCTGGAAACACCATATATTTT
TRBV2	NA	NA	TRBJ1-3	CASASGNTIYF	TGTGCCAGCGCGTCGGGAAACACCATATATTTT
TRBV5-1	NA	NA	TRBJ2-5	CASSLELARETQYF	TGCGCCAGCAGCTTAGAACTCGCGAGGGAGACCCAGTACTTC
TRBV5-6	TRBD1	NA	TRBJ1-4	CASSFWGQGASEKLFF	TGTGCCAGCAGCTTTTGGGGACAGGGGGCCTCTGAAAAACTGTTTTTT
TRBV11-2	NA	once	TRBJ2-6	CASSLEGAGANVLTF	TGTGCCAGCAGCTTAGAGGGCGCCGGGGCCAACGTCCTGACTTTC
TRBV29-1	TRBD1	NA	TRBJ2-2	CSVVGRQGYTGELFF	TGCAGCGTTGTCGGGCGACAGGGATACACCGGGGAGCTGTTTTTT
TRBV24-1	TRBD2	NA	TRBJ2-2	CATSEWGGVLNTGELFF	TGTGCCACCAGTGAGTGGGGGGGGGTCCTCAACACCGGGGAGCTGTTTTTT
TRBV30	TRBD1	NA	TRBJ1-5	CAWSGTDNQPQHF	TGTGCCTGGAGCGGGACAGACAATCAGCCCCAGCATTTT
TRBV4-1	NA	NA	TRBJ2-1	CASSQDNGHEQFF	TGCGCCAGCAGCCAAGATAATGGGCATGAGCAGTTCTTC
TRBV5-1	TRBD1	NA	TRBJ1-3	CANTSRIRGQEGNTIYF	TGCGCCAACACCAGTCGTATTAGGGGGCAAGAAGGAAACACCATATATTTT